This T cell receptor beta chain originates from a study of T cell responses to AZD1222 COVID-19 vaccine. TCRdb's table, derived via immunoSEQ multiplex PCR, lists solely in-frame clones and lacks some. Here the sample spans around 100,000 clones, 87% being singletons. This clone was counted once. What it binds is not known. Study-wide findings and caveats: At 160-218 and 743-854, vaccine-associated CD4 TCRs were dominant, and they spanned spike.

Germline CDR1 SNHLY, CDR2 FYNNEI. The V gene end was trimmed by 5 bases and the J gene end by 4 bases; junction bases not matched to a gene: 9. The CDR3 runs 15 residues. Sequenced material: peripheral blood, taken on day 0 of MenACWY control vaccination. The source of this sequence is an adult in good health. The V and J genes are TRBV2 and TRBJ1-2; 8 positions match TRBD1. CDR3 bases: TGTGCCAGCAGTTTGACAGGGGCTCAGGTCTATGGCTACACCTTC. The encoded protein is CASSLTGAQVYGYTF. Together with reference TRBV2 and TRBJ1-2, the CDR3 gives the full variable domain: EPEVTQTPSHQVTQMGQEVILRCVPISNHLYFYWYRQILGQKVEFLVSFYNNEISEKSEIFDDQFSVERPDGSNFTLKIRSTKLEDSAMYFCASSLTGAQVYGYTFGSGTRLTVV.